The sequence of this T cell receptor beta chain was determined in a study of blood T cell repertoires in COVID-19. Study at large: The United States, Italy and Spain provided the acute and convalescent COVID-19 samples. From T cells, B-cell-depleted T cells, or PBMCs came the material, which was cDNA or gDNA.

Per the original methods: How many nucleated cells were present was estimated from reference gene primer amplification. TCRdb's copy holds only in-frame clones and misses some; the assay was immunoSEQ multiplex PCR. The V and J calls and clone size were taken over from that table, and D and trimming were inferred from the DNA. This sample has about 230,000 clones; 83% occur once, and the top ten carry roughly 1.2%. Recruited during active infection, patients (from Seattle) were subsequently followed longitudinally. The TCR was taken from a woman in her twenties or thirties with COVID-19, enrolled during active disease. Sequenced input: peripheral blood.

CDR3 sequence reads: CASSQDRGSYNEQFF. In nucleotides, the CDR3 is TGTGCCAGCAGCCAAGACAGGGGGTCCTACAATGAGCAGTTCTTC. V is TRBV7-2 and J is TRBJ2-1; 9 bases are a match to TRBD1. V trimming: 5 bases; J trimming: 1 base; junction bases outside the gene matches: 3. Germline V gene sequence: CDR1 SGHTA, CDR2 FQGNSA. The CDR3 is 15 residues long.